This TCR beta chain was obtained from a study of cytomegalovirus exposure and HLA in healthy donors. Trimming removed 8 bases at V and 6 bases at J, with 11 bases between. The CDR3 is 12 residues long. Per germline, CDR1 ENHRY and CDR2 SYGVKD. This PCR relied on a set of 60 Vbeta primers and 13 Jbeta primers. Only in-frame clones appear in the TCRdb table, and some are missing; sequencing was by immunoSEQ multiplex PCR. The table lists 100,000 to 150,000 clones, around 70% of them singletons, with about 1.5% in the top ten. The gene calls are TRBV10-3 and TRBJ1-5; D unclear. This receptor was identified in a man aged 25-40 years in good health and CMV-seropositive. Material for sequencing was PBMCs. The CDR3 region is CAIGGGSQPQHF. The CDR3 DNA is TGTGCCATCGGTGGCGGGAGTCAGCCCCAGCATTTT.